Included here is one T cell receptor (beta chain) sequence, with context. What antigen it recognizes has not been identified. No per-base quality is available; no much larger clone lies one base away. Using the immunoSEQ assay, TCRB CDR3 regions were amplified from 2 micrograms of genomic DNA, or from all available DNA when less than that was on hand. Multiplex PCR used 60 forward primers for TCR V beta segments and 13 reverse primers for J beta segments. To estimate the number of reads per starting template, synthetic control templates were added to each sample at limiting dilution. Sequencing produced 87 bp reads on the Illumina HiSeq System. As for the authors' bioinformatics: PCR and sequencing errors were removed by a nearest neighbor algorithm that merged closely related sequences. TCR overlap was measured as the percentage of unique tumor TCR beta sequences that were also present in the peripheral blood of the same patient. TCRdb mirrors the immuneACCESS table, restricted to in-frame sequences. Some clones are absent from its copies; in checked studies, under half trace to an unresolved V gene, and the reason for the others is unknown. V and J calls plus clone size are reproduced from that table; the DNA served to infer D and trimming. This sample has about 100,000 clones in its table, and less than 90% of those were observed once. 5.4% of the sample rests with the top ten.

The cysteine opens and the phenylalanine closes a CDR3 of 16 amino acids. The DNA shown is the 48-base CDR3, in frame from base 1. From the germline V gene (reference sequence), CDR1 is LNHDA and CDR2 is SQIVND. V ends up 5 bases short and J 10 bases short, with an unmatched junction base count of 14. This sample is drawn from a study of glioma-infiltrating T cells after dendritic cell vaccination (dated by TCRdb to about 2016). For context, the study as a whole: Of the roughly 15 glioblastoma patients in the cohort, all drawn from Phase I and II dendritic cell vaccination trials, 9 were newly diagnosed and 6 had recurrent disease. Patients received three intradermal dendritic cell vaccine injections at biweekly intervals in the arm below the axilla. Between the early 2000s and the early 2010s, patients were given autologous tumor lysate-pulsed dendritic cell vaccination. The vaccine consisted of monocyte-derived dendritic cells cultured seven to eight days with IL-4 and GM-CSF, then pulsed overnight with autologous tumor lysate. In glioblastoma patients vaccinated with dendritic cells, deep sequencing of TCR beta CDR3 regions served to measure the amount of tumor-infiltrating lymphocytes and to compare repertoires between tumor and blood. Survival after dendritic cell vaccination was correlated with TCR sequencing metrics, including TIL content and tumor-blood repertoire overlap. On the study overall, not on this receptor specifically: The three-group TCR overlap response model was characterized as speculative, and prospective validation of the model was stated to be required. Higher estimated pretreatment TIL content predicted longer time to progression and overall survival after dendritic cell vaccination. The cohort was small and heterogeneous, with few patients having full blood and tumor sets and even fewer initial-recurrent tumor pairs. TCR clonality showed no direct relationship with survival, which suggests that a diverse polyclonal response may be important.

The time point label, read with the paper, signifies: after dendritic cell vaccination, including at tumor progression/relapse. Patients were selected on the basis of adequate residual fresh-frozen tumor tissue and more than two years of available survival data. Although molecular status otherwise differed among the glioblastoma patients, no patient had an isocitrate dehydrogenase mutation. PBMC were collected before vaccination, two weeks after the third vaccination, and at tumor progression if progression occurred. Genomic DNA was extracted with the Qiagen DNeasy Blood extraction Kit. The receptor's source is a human donor with glioblastoma. Sequencing used blood, obtained after dendritic cell vaccination. The V gene is TRBV19 and the J gene is TRBJ1-6; 7 central nucleotides agree with TRBD1. The DNA reads TGTGCCAGTAGTCCCTGGGCAGGGGGGTCTCAGTCACCCCTCCACTTT. This yields the protein CASSPWAGGSQSPLHF.